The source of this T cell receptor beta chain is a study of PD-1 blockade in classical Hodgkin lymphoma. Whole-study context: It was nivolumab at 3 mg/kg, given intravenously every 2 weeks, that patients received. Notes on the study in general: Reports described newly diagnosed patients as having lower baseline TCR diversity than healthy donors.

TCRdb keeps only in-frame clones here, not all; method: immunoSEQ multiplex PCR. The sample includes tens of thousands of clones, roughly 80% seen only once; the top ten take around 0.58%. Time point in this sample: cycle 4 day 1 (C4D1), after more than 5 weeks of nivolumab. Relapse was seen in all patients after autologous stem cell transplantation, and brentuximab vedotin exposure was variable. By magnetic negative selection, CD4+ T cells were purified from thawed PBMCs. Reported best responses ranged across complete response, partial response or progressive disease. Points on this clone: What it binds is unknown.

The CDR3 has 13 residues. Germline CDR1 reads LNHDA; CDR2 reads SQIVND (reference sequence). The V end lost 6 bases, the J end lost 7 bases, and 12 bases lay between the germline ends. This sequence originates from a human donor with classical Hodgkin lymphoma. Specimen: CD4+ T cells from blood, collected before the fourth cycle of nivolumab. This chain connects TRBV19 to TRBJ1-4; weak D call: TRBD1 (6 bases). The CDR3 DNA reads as TGTGCCAGTAGCGGGACATTATCTGAAAAACTGTTTTTT. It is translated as CASSGTLSEKLFF.